This T cell receptor beta chain stems from a study of post-analysis software for immune sequencing data. On the study more broadly: The disease courses covered relapsing-remitting, secondary progressive and progressive-relapsing multiple sclerosis. Overall study findings and caveats: Under the F measure, samples that were prepared in one batch clustered strongly together. Normalized Chao1 diversity in multiple sclerosis patients fell significantly below that of controls. The study found TRBV5-6, TRBV5-1 and TRBV20-1 among five or six TRBV segments more frequent in patients than controls.

As concerns this clonotype: Antigen: not known.

This CDR3 has 14 residues. CDR1 is SGHRS and CDR2 is YFSETQ in the germline V gene. Deletions cut 0 bases from V and 5 bases from J, with 12 bases between. Incorporated into the TCR beta cDNA libraries were unique molecular identifiers, which served to reduce PCR and sequencing biases. TCRdb reprocessed the PCR reads via MiXCR and lists one record per CDR3 protein. The table has 750,000 to 900,000 distinct CDR3 sequences, roughly 50% seen once. Sample: blood. V usage is TRBV5-1 and J usage is TRBJ2-7; D may correspond to TRBD1 or TRBD2 (6 bases each). The clonotype was recovered from a girl aged 10-17 years with multiple sclerosis. The CDR3 sequence: CASSLVPGANEQYF. The CDR3 nucleotides are TGCGCCAGCAGCTTGGTTCCGGGGGCGAACGAGCAGTACTTC.